This T cell receptor (beta chain) was identified during a study of cytomegalovirus exposure and HLA in healthy donors. Study information: Earlier sequencing of 150 million to 200 million T cells yielded approximately 100 million unique TCR beta sequences. Whole-study results and caveats: Researchers counted approximately 160 TCR beta chains as cytomegalovirus-associated.

Amplification used 60 Vbeta primers and 13 Jbeta primers. The table came from immunoSEQ multiplex PCR; TCRdb's copy has only in-frame clones and leaves some out. The sample carries around 200,000 clones, nearly 80% recorded once. Comments on this clone: Its antigen is currently unknown.

Germline V gives CDR1 SGHTA, CDR2 FQGTGA. This CDR3 has 14 residues. Trimming stripped 5 bases from V and 4 bases from J, with 12 bases between. The V and J genes are TRBV7-3 and TRBJ2-1, with a tentative D call TRBD2 (6 bases). The TCR sequence derives from a male donor in good health and CMV-seronegative. Sequencing input: PBMCs. The CDR3 sequence: CASSARSGYNEQFF. DNA of the CDR3: TGTGCCAGCAGCGCCCGTAGCGGATACAATGAGCAGTTCTTC.